The 15 T cell receptor beta chains below all came from one sample that was sequenced in a study of T cells in Graves' hyperthyroidism and ophthalmopathy. TCR beta CDR3 regions were amplified from RNA. With the HTBI primer set, the TCR CDR3 went through a first round of RT-PCR. One entry per CDR3 protein results from TCRdb running MiXCR on the multiplex PCR reads. The data contain more than 300,000 distinct CDR3 sequences, 13% of them seen just once; the ten biggest clones take up 9% to 9.5%. The sequenced material came from blood. Receptors originate from a woman between 18 and 30 years old with Graves' hyperthyroidism.

Remarks on this clonotype: This may stem from a read error, because a much larger clone lies one nucleotide away. This chain uses TRBV6-1 with TRBJ1-2; D call uncertain. The CDR3 length is 12 residues. V lost 10 bases and J lost 5, with 14 bases in between. Germline V lookup: CDR1 MNHNS, CDR2 SASEGT. CDR3: CATRREVYGYTF. The CDR3 nucleotides read TGTGCCACGCGGCGGGAAGTTTATGGCTACACCTTC.

This clonotype occurred many times. The gene calls are TRBV28 and TRBJ1-1; tentative D call: TRBD1 (5 bases). The CDR3 is made up of 15 amino acids. V was trimmed by 7 bases and J by 3 bases, leaving 18 bases between them. Germline-derived CDR1 and CDR2 are MDHEN and SYDVKM. The CDR3: CASTSPRDGHTEAFF. The CDR3 DNA follows: TGTGCCAGCACCTCTCCCCGGGACGGACACACTGAAGCTTTCTTT.

The sample holds a few counts of this clonotype. The rearrangement joins TRBV6-2 or TRBV6-3 to TRBJ1-2; 8 bases match TRBD1. Trimming cost V 4 bases and J 5 bases; bases outside gene matches: 6. Germline values: CDR1 MNHEY, CDR2 SVGEGT. The CDR3 is made up of 14 amino acids. The CDR3, as DNA: TGTGCCAGCAGTTCGTCCGGGACAGGATATGGCTACACCTTC. Translation gives CASSSSGTGYGYTF.

This chain connects TRBV19 to TRBJ2-7, with 9 bases fitting TRBD1. The CDR3 contains 14 residues. Losses at the gene ends were 5 bases for V and 4 bases for J; bases not matched to a gene: 6. Germline loops: CDR1 LNHDA, CDR2 SQIVND (reference sequence). The CDR3 DNA follows: TGTGCCAGTAGTTCCCGGGACAGGGTTTACGAGCAGTACTTC. It encodes CASSSRDRVYEQYF.

This clonotype was seen repeatedly, ten times or more. The chain links TRBV29-1 to TRBJ1-2; a possible D gene is TRBD1 (6 bases). Deletions cut 7 bases from V and 4 bases from J, with 16 bases between. This CDR3 region has 13 residues. Germline V gene data show CDR1 as SQVTM and CDR2 as ANQGSEA. Here the CDR3 reads CSGSQGIPYGYTF. The CDR3, as DNA: TGCAGCGGGTCCCAGGGGATCCCCTATGGCTACACCTTC.

The V gene is TRBV4-3, the J gene TRBJ2-3, with no clear D. There are 14 residues in the CDR3. Trimming pared 1 base from V and 4 bases from J, leaving 9 bases between. Germline loops: CDR1 LGHNA, CDR2 YSLEER. The chain's CDR3 is CASSQGSASDTQYF. In nucleotides, the CDR3 is TGCGCCAGCAGCCAAGGAAGTGCCTCAGATACGCAGTATTTT.

The chain has TRBV7-2 and TRBJ1-3, with 8 nucleotides matching TRBD1. From germline, CDR1 is SGHTA and CDR2 FQGNSA. This CDR3 spans 16 amino acids. V trimming: 0 bases; J trimming: 4 bases; junction bases outside the gene matches: 5. The CDR3 DNA reads TGTGCCAGCAGCTTAGCCGACAGGGGATCCGGAAACACCATATATTTT. Amino acid sequence: CASSLADRGSGNTIYF.

This clonotype has a count of ten or more. This CDR3 is CASSPQLAGGADTQYF. In nucleotides, the CDR3 is TGTGCCAGCAGCCCCCAACTAGCGGGAGGGGCAGATACGCAGTATTTT. The chain carries TRBV14 and TRBJ2-3; 13 positions match TRBD2. V gave up 4 bases and J gave up 4 bases; unmatched junction bases: 5. Germline lookup yields CDR1 SGHDN and CDR2 FVKESK. The CDR3 is 16 residues long. Together with reference TRBV14 and TRBJ2-3, the CDR3 gives the full variable domain: EAGVTQFPSHSVIEKGQTVTLRCDPISGHDNLYWYRRVMGKEIKFLLHFVKESKQDESGMPNNRFLAERTGGTYSTLKVQPAELEDSGVYFCASSPQLAGGADTQYFGPGTRLTVL.

This clonotype was found many times. J is TRBJ2-3 and V is TRBV20-1; the D gene is possibly TRBD2 (5 bases). V was clipped by 1 base and J by 8 bases, with 13 bases between them. Per the germline V gene, CDR1 is DFQATT and CDR2 is SNEGSKA (reference sequence). The length of the CDR3 is 13 residues. For the CDR3, the DNA is TGCAGTGCTAGAGCCGGGAACCACGGTACGCAGTATTTT. Translating gives CSARAGNHGTQYF.

In this sample, this clonotype turned up many times. V and J are TRBV15 and TRBJ2-3, with unresolved D. This CDR3 region has 14 residues. Germline V gives CDR1 LNHNV, CDR2 YYDKDF (reference sequence). V lost 0 bases and J 6 bases, leaving 10 bases between the germline ends. CDR3 nucleotide sequence: TGTGCCACCAGCAGAGATGGAACGCGCGATACGCAGTATTTT. Residues: CATSRDGTRDTQYF.

This clonotype was counted at least ten times. Written as DNA, the CDR3 is TGTGCCAGCTCACCGGTGGATAACGGGGAGCTGTTTTTT. It translates to CASSPVDNGELFF. This chain uses TRBV18 with TRBJ2-2; D uncertain. Trimming cost V 3 bases and J 7 bases, with 9 bases left between them. The CDR3 has 13 residues. The V gene's germline CDR1 is KGHSH and CDR2 LQKENI.

A few counts support this clonotype. The rearrangement joins TRBV20-1 to TRBJ1-5, with D unclear. This CDR3 is 14 amino acids long. Germline V gene data show CDR1 as DFQATT and CDR2 as SNEGSKA (reference sequence). V lost 0 bases and J lost 1, with 7 bases in between. This CDR3 reads CSAREVGSNQPQHF. DNA for the CDR3: TGCAGTGCTAGAGAGGTTGGGAGCAATCAGCCCCAGCATTTT.

The chain is built from TRBV3-1 and TRBJ2-1; 9 bases align to TRBD2. J gave up 9 bases and V 0 bases, and 6 bases lay outside the gene matches. The CDR3 covers 15 residues. Germline V lookup: CDR1 LGHDT, CDR2 YNNKEL (reference sequence). The CDR3 coding sequence is TGTGCCAGCAGCCAAGAAGGCGGGAGGGCAGGTGAGCAGTTCTTC. It translates to CASSQEGGRAGEQFF.

There are many counts of this clonotype. The chain couples TRBV25-1 to TRBJ1-1; D unclear. The V end was cut by 4 bases, the J end by 0 bases, with 9 bases between. Germline CDR1 reads MGHDK; CDR2 reads SYGVNS. The CDR3 spans 14 residues. This CDR3 reads CASSGGQLNTEAFF. The CDR3 DNA follows: TGTGCCAGCAGTGGCGGTCAGTTGAACACTGAAGCTTTCTTT.

Ten or more counts support this clonotype. The chain employs TRBV4-2 and TRBJ2-1, with 8 bases that match TRBD2. V lost 0 bases, J lost 7 bases, and 8 bases stayed unmatched. The CDR3 contains 16 residues. Germline values: CDR1 LGHNA, CDR2 YNFKEQ. CDR3 bases: TGTGCCAGCAGCCAAGAATCAGCGGGAGTACGAAATGAGCAGTTCTTC. Amino acid sequence: CASSQESAGVRNEQFF.